This TCR beta chain was sequenced for a study of blood T cell repertoires in COVID-19 (dated by TCRdb to 2018 to 2020). A note on the overall study: Samples covering the acute and convalescent phases of COVID-19 were provided by collaborators in the United States, Italy and Spain. Nearly every sample came with metadata listing a de-identified subject ID, COVID-19 status, age in years and sex. The dataset comprised deeply sampled blood TCRbeta repertoires from subjects exposed to, actively infected with, or recovered from COVID-19. HLA class I and class II types, where available, came from metadata supplied by the sample provider rather than from assay-based typing. The samples were drawn from the first 160 participants of the ongoing ImmuneRACE study and from over 950 subjects provided by 6 global collaborators. A freely available public database, intended as a resource for researchers studying the immune response to SARS-CoV-2, is where the repertoires were released. The prospective study material was composed of cDNA or gDNA derived from T cells, B-cell-depleted T cells, or PBMCs.

The immunoSEQ Assay, a bias-controlled multiplex PCR, was used to amplify TCRbeta CDR3 regions from genomic DNA. The published analysis was carried out like this. The number of nucleated cells in each sample was estimated by amplification of reference gene primers within the assay. To quantify the absolute abundance of each unique TCRbeta CDR3 rearrangement, sequence reads were collapsed and filtered. For each sample, productive Simpson clonality was calculated as the square root of Simpson's diversity index across productive rearrangements. Imported from immuneACCESS, the table was reduced by TCRdb to in-frame sequences with V and J called. These copies leave out some clones; in studies compared against another copy, an unresolved V gene accounts for under half, and the cause of the remainder is not known. D and trimming come from the DNA, and the V and J calls and clone size come from that table. The sample yields about 200,000 clones; over 70% were counted once. The ten largest clones add up to more than 8% of the sample.

Overall results and qualifications from the work: Clinical and demographic metadata were provided uncurated, with the amount varying by source and participant.

Each collaborating institution followed its own protocols to collect whole blood in K2EDTA tubes. For TCRbeta analysis, collaborator samples were shipped as frozen whole blood, as isolated PBMCs, or as DNA extracted from either sample type. Trimming leaves V shorter by 4 bases and J shorter by 5 bases, with the junction holding 3 bases beyond the gene matches. The CDR3 sequence holds 14 residues, the cysteine and phenylalanine included. The CDR3 DNA has 42 bases and is translated from base 1. Reading the germline V gene gives CDR1 SGHTA and CDR2 FQGTGA. Comments on this clone: Its antigen has not been determined. No much larger clone is present one base from it, and per-base qualities are unavailable.

The sample was peripheral blood. The rearrangement joined TRBV7-3 to TRBJ2-1, and 9 junctional nucleotides match TRBD2. The receptor comes from a woman aged 45-59 years with acute or convalescent COVID-19. The CDR3 reads as follows: CASSSGLADNEQFF. The sequenced DNA is TGTGCCAGCAGCTCGGGACTAGCCGACAATGAGCAGTTCTTC. Where the CDR3 stops, the reference TRBV7-3 and TRBJ2-1 genes take over; the full variable domain is GAGVSQTPSNKVTEKGKYVELRCDPISGHTALYWYRQSLGQGPEFLIYFQGTGAADDSGLPNDRFFAVRPEGSVSTLKIQRTERGDSAVYLCASSSGLADNEQFFGPGTRLTVL.